The source of this T cell receptor (beta chain) is a study of STAT3 mutations in large granular lymphocyte leukemia. General study results and limits: Every T-cell large granular lymphocyte leukemia patient had at least one immunodominant TCR beta clonotype.

Average productive template count per sample was approximately 41,000. Generated by immunoSEQ multiplex PCR, the TCRdb table keeps only in-frame clones and is missing some. Of roughly 12,000 clones in the sample, over 75% are singletons; the top ten hold about nine tenths. Trimming cost V 5 bases and J 2 bases, with 17 bases left between them. CDR1 and CDR2 from the germline V gene are SGHRS and YFSETQ. This CDR3 has 15 amino acids. Regarding this clone: Its antigen is as yet unknown.

The sequencing sample was made of peripheral blood mononuclear cells. This chain links TRBV5-1 with TRBJ2-7, with a possible D match to TRBD1 (6 bases). The origin of this receptor is a man older than 75 with T-cell large granular lymphocyte leukemia. Some clones in this sample may be carry-over from other donors' samples. In DNA form, the CDR3 reads TGCGCCAGCAGATTAAGACAGGCTTTACCCTACGAGCAGTACTTC. The encoded protein is CASRLRQALPYEQYF.